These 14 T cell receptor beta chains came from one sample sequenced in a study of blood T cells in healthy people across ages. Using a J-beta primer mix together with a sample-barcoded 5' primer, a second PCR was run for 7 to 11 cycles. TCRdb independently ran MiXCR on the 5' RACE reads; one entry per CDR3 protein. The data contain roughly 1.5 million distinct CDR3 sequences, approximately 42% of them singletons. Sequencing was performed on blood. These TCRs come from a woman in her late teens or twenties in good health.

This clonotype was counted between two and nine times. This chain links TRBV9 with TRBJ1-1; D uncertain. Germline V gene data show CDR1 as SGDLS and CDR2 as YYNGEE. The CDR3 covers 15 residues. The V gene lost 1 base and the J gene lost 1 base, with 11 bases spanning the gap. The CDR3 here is CASSVYQDQNTEAFF. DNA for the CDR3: TGTGCCAGCAGCGTATATCAGGACCAGAACACTGAAGCTTTCTTT.

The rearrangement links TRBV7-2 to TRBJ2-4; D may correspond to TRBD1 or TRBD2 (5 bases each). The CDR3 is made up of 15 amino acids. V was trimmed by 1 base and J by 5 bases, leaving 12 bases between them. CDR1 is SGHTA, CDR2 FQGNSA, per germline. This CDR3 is CASSLVWGKENIQYF. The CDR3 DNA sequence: TGTGCCAGCAGCTTAGTTTGGGGGAAGGAAAACATTCAGTACTTC.

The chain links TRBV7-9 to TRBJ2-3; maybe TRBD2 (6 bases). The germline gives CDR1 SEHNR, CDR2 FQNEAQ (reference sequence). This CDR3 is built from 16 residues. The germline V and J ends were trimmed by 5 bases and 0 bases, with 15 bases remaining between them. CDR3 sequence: CASSPGHGTSTDTQYF. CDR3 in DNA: TGTGCCAGCAGCCCGGGTCATGGGACTAGCACAGATACGCAGTATTTT.

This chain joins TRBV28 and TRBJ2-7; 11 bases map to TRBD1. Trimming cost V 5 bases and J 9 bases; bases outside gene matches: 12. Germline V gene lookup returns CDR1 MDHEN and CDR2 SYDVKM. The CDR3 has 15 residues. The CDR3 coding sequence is TGTGCCAGCAGTGGGCCGGGACAGGGGGATAGTGGGCAGTACTTC. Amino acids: CASSGPGQGDSGQYF.

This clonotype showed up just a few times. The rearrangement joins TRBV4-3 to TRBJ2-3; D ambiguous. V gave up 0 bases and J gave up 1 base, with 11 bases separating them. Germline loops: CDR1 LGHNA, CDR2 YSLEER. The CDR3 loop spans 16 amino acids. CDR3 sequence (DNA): TGCGCCAGCAGCCAAGATCCGCTAGTAGGCACAGATACGCAGTATTTT. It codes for CASSQDPLVGTDTQYF.

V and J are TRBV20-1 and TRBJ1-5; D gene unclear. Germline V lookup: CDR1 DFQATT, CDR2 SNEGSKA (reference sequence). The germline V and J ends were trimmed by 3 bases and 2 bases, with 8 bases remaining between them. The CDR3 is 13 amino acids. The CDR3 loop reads CSASGLGNQPQHF. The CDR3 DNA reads TGCAGTGCTAGTGGACTGGGCAATCAGCCCCAGCATTTT.

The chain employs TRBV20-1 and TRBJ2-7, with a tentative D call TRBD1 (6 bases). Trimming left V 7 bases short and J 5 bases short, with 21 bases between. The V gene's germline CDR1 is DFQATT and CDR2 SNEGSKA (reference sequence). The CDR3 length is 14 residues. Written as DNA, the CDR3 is TGCAGTGGGACCGGTAGCAGGGGATCCGACGAGCAGTACTTC. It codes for CSGTGSRGSDEQYF.

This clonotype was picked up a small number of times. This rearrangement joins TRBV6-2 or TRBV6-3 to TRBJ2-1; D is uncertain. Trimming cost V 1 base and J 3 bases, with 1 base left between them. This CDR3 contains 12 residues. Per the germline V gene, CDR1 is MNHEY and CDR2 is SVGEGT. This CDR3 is CASSYYYNEQFF. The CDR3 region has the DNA TGTGCCAGCAGTTACTACTACAATGAGCAGTTCTTC.

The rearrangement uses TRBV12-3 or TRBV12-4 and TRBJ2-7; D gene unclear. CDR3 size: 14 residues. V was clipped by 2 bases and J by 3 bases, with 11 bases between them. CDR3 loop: CASSLRSLYYEQYF. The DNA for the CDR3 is TGTGCCAGCAGTTTAAGGTCCCTATACTACGAGCAGTACTTC.

Here the CDR3 reads CASITPGRLNYGYTF. Here the CDR3 DNA reads TGTGCCAGCATTACGCCGGGACGGCTAAACTATGGCTACACCTTC. The V call is TRBV6-1, the J call TRBJ1-2, with a weak D call TRBD1 (5 bases). Germline-derived CDR1 and CDR2 are MNHNS and SASEGT. The CDR3 has 15 residues. Trimming shortened V by 7 bases and J by 2 bases, and 17 bases separated the two germline ends.

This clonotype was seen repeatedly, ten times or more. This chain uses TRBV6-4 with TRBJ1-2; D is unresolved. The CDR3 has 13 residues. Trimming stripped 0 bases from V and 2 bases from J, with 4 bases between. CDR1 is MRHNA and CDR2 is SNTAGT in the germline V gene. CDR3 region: CASSDSTNYGYTF. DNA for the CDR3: TGTGCCAGCAGTGACTCGACAAACTATGGCTACACCTTC.

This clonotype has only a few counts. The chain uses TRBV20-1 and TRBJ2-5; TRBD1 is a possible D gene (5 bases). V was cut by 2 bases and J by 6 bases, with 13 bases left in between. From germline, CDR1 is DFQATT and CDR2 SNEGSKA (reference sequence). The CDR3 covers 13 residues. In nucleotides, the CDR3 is TGCAGTGCTAGACTTCCAGGGTGGCAGACCCAGTACTTC. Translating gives CSARLPGWQTQYF.

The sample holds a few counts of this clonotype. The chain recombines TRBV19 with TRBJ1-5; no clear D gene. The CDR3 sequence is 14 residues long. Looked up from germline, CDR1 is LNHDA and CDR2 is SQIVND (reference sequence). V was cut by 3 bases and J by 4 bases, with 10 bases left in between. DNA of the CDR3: TGTGCCAGTAGTATTTCCAGCTTTAATCAGCCCCAGCATTTT. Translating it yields CASSISSFNQPQHF.

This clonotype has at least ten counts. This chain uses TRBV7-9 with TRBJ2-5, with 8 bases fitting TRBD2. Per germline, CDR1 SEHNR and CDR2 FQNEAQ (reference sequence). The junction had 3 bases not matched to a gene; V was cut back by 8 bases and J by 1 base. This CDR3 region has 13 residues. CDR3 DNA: TGTGCCAGCCGAAGCGGGGGCCAAGAGACCCAGTACTTC. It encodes CASRSGGQETQYF.